The sequence of this T cell receptor beta chain was determined in a study of T cells in localized non-small cell lung cancer. Study-level points and caveats: Longer overall survival accompanied higher blood T cell density.

Details on this clone: Its antigen is unidentified. The germline gene is not matched at one end of the junction; a read error may be the cause.

Data came from immunoSEQ multiplex PCR; TCRdb stores just in-frame clones and leaves some out. Of some 50,000 clones detected, more than 85% appear once; the ten largest clones hold 15% to 20%. CDR1 is SGHRS and CDR2 is YFSETQ in the germline V gene. This CDR3 is built from 17 residues. The chain is built from TRBV5-1 and TRBJ2-3; 12 nucleotides match TRBD2. The source was PBMCs, collected before any cancer treatment. The clonotype originates from a female donor with stage II lung adenocarcinoma. In nucleotides, the CDR3 is TGCGTCAGCAGCTGGGAGACTAGCGGGGGAGGGACAGATACGCAGTATTTT. Translating gives CVSSWETSGGGTDTQYF. Full variable domain (outside the CDR3, taken from reference TRBV5-1 and TRBJ2-3): KAGVTQTPRYLIKTRGQQVTLSCSPISGHRSVSWYQQTPGQGLQFLFEYFSETQRNKGNFPGRFSGRQFSNSRSEMNVSTLELGDSALYLCVSSWETSGGGTDTQYFGPGTRLTVL.